This TCR beta chain originates from a study of blood T cell repertoires in COVID-19. About the research overall: T cells, B-cell-depleted T cells, or PBMCs supplied cDNA or gDNA.

Patients of the Seattle cohort, enrolled during active infection, were followed longitudinally. This CDR3 spans 13 amino acids. Germline V gives CDR1 SGHVS, CDR2 FNYEAQ. V was clipped by 1 base and J by 4 bases, with 7 bases between them. Sequenced by immunoSEQ multiplex PCR; TCRdb stores in-frame clones only, minus some. Among some 180,000 clones listed, roughly 77% were seen once. V and J are TRBV7-6 and TRBJ1-1; D is uncertain. This clonotype originated in a woman in her thirties or forties with COVID-19, enrolled during active disease. The sequencing sample was made of peripheral blood. The CDR3 bases are TGTGCCAGCAGCTTAGAGCTCGTCACTGAAGCTTTCTTT. Amino acids: CASSLELVTEAFF. Using reference TRBV7-6 and TRBJ1-1 for the parts outside the CDR3, the full variable domain is GAGVSQSPRYKVTKRGQDVALRCDPISGHVSLYWYRQALGQGPEFLTYFNYEAQQDKSGLPNDRFSAERPEGSISTLTIQRTEQRDSAMYRCASSLELVTEAFFGQGTRLTVV.